The 24 T cell receptor beta chains in this list originate from one sample, sequenced in a study of Graves' ophthalmopathy and Graves' hyperthyroidism listed by TCRdb under 2018. For sequencing, an Illumina HiSeq 2000 was employed. TCR beta CDR3 regions were amplified from RNA transcripts for repertoire sequencing. The first round of RT-PCR was done with HTBI primers and the Qiagen OneStep RT-PCR kit, and was followed by a second round of multiplex PCR, then size selection and purification. TCRdb reprocessing: public reads trimmed at Q25 with fastp, clones called with MiXCR, in-frame beta chains kept. Every CDR3 protein is listed once, alongside the most common genes and DNA of its rows. Here the sample has about 370,000 distinct CDR3 sequences; approximately 18% occur a single time. Of the sample, around 2.4% is held by the ten largest clones. The specimen sequenced was peripheral blood. The source of these receptors is an adult woman with stable Graves' hyperthyroidism.

This clonotype was detected many times. This chain links TRBV5-1 with TRBJ1-5; TRBD1 is a possible D gene (5 bases). V was clipped by 4 bases and J by 5 bases, with 10 bases between them. The CDR3 spans 13 residues. Germline V gives CDR1 SGHRS, CDR2 YFSETQ. CDR3 DNA: TGCGCCAGCAGCGTGGGACGACATCAGCCCCAGCATTTT. It codes for CASSVGRHQPQHF. Filled out from reference TRBV5-1 and TRBJ1-5, the complete variable domain reads KAGVTQTPRYLIKTRGQQVTLSCSPISGHRSVSWYQQTPGQGLQFLFEYFSETQRNKGNFPGRFSGRQFSNSRSEMNVSTLELGDSALYLCASSVGRHQPQHFGDGTRLSIL.

This clonotype was picked up many times. V and J are TRBV6-1 and TRBJ2-7; 9 bases line up with TRBD1. Germline V CDR1 and CDR2: MNHNS, SASEGT. This CDR3 comprises 15 residues. V lost 6 bases, J lost 3 bases, and 9 bases stayed unmatched. CDR3 bases: TGTGCCAGCAGCACAGGGACAGGGCCGTTCTACGAGCAGTACTTC. Protein: CASSTGTGPFYEQYF.

The chain has TRBV28 and TRBJ1-3; 8 nucleotides match TRBD1. This CDR3 is built from 15 residues. Per the germline V gene, CDR1 is MDHEN and CDR2 is SYDVKM. V shed 4 bases and J 0 bases; nucleotides not matched to a gene: 2. The DNA of the CDR3 is TGTGCCAGCAGTTCGGGGACAGGCTCTGGAAACACCATATATTTT. This encodes CASSSGTGSGNTIYF.

This clonotype was seen ten or more times. The chain has TRBV20-1 and TRBJ1-3, with D hard to call. Trimming pared 5 bases from V and 6 bases from J, leaving 8 bases between. The germline CDR1 and CDR2 sequences are DFQATT and SNEGSKA (reference sequence). The CDR3 extends over 11 amino acids. The chain's CDR3 is CSAENQNTIYF. CDR3 bases: TGCAGTGCTGAAAATCAAAACACCATATATTTT.

This clonotype appeared many times. The chain uses TRBV20-1 and TRBJ2-7, with D perhaps TRBD2 (5 bases). This CDR3 spans 14 amino acids. V was shortened by 3 bases and J by 3 bases, with 15 bases between the two germline ends. Germline loops: CDR1 DFQATT, CDR2 SNEGSKA (reference sequence). The CDR3 DNA reads as TGCAGTGCTAGTAGTTTTGCGGGTGACTACGAGCAGTACTTC. It codes for CSASSFAGDYEQYF.

This clonotype was counted at least ten times. DNA for the CDR3: TGTGCCAGCAGTGGGACAGTAGGCATTTTGAACACTGAAGCTTTCTTT. This translates into CASSGTVGILNTEAFF. The rearrangement uses TRBV2 and TRBJ1-1; tentatively, D is TRBD1 (6 bases). This CDR3 is 16 amino acids long. Germline V CDR1 and CDR2: SNHLY, FYNNEI. Between the trimmed V and J ends, which lost 4 bases and 0 bases, there was a span of 15 bases. Using reference TRBV2 and TRBJ1-1 for the parts outside the CDR3, the full variable domain is EPEVTQTPSHQVTQMGQEVILRCVPISNHLYFYWYRQILGQKVEFLVSFYNNEISEKSEIFDDQFSVERPDGSNFTLKIRSTKLEDSAMYFCASSGTVGILNTEAFFGQGTRLTVV.

This clonotype appeared many times. The V and J genes are TRBV29-1 and TRBJ2-7; D is ambiguous. This CDR3 comprises 13 residues. Germline V gene lookup returns CDR1 SQVTM and CDR2 ANQGSEA. V shed 4 bases and J shed 3 bases, with 13 bases lying between them. In DNA, the CDR3 is TGCAGCGTTGCGCATGCGATCGGCTACGAGCAGTACTTC. This codes for CSVAHAIGYEQYF.

This clonotype was detected a few times. The gene calls are TRBV5-1 and TRBJ1-2; D uncertain. Looked up from germline, CDR1 is SGHRS and CDR2 is YFSETQ. Trimming removed 1 base from V and 0 bases from J, with 10 bases in between. CDR3 size: 15 residues. CDR3 residues: CASSLKQPPNYGYTF. CDR3 nucleotides: TGCGCCAGCAGCTTGAAACAGCCACCTAACTATGGCTACACCTTC.

This clonotype was seen many times. The rearrangement joins TRBV5-1 to TRBJ2-5; 7 positions match TRBD1. The CDR3 covers 14 residues. The germline V gene has CDR1 SGHRS and CDR2 YFSETQ. The junction had 7 bases not matched to a gene; V was cut back by 2 bases and J by 6 bases. This CDR3 reads CASSFNQGVKTQYF. DNA of the CDR3: TGCGCCAGCAGCTTTAATCAGGGGGTCAAGACCCAGTACTTC.

This clonotype came up many times. The V call is TRBV10-3, the J call TRBJ2-5; the match to TRBD2 covers 7 bases. The CDR3 length is 13 residues. Germline CDR1 reads ENHRY; CDR2 reads SYGVKD. J lost 3 bases, V lost 4 bases, and 2 bases had no gene match. The CDR3 nucleotides are TGTGCCATCAGTGGCCTAGCGGAAGAGACCCAGTACTTC. Translated: CAISGLAEETQYF.

This clonotype was observed at least ten times. This rearrangement joins TRBV6-1 to TRBJ1-1; D perhaps matches TRBD1 (6 bases). V shed 10 bases and J shed 1 base, with 13 bases lying between them. Germline V gene lookup returns CDR1 MNHNS and CDR2 SASEGT. The CDR3 runs to 13 residues. The CDR3 DNA reads TGTGCCACGGGGCGGGGACAGAACACTGAAGCTTTCTTT. Its translation: CATGRGQNTEAFF.

Written as DNA, the CDR3 is TGTGCCAGCAGTGGGATTGTGAGTTCTGGGGCCAACGTCCTGACTTTC. Residues: CASSGIVSSGANVLTF. The J gene is TRBJ2-6, the V gene TRBV2; D gene unclear. The V and J ends lost 4 bases and 1 base respectively, with 11 bases between them. Per germline, CDR1 SNHLY and CDR2 FYNNEI. The CDR3 totals 16 residues.

This clonotype was observed many times. The chain uses TRBV11-2 and TRBJ2-5, with D possibly matching TRBD2 (6 bases). CDR1 SGHAT and CDR2 FQNNGV come from the germline V gene. The V gene lost 0 bases and the J gene lost 4 bases, with 12 bases spanning the gap. The CDR3 has 15 residues. The CDR3 region is CASSLDHGSGETQYF. The DNA of the CDR3 is TGTGCCAGCAGCTTAGATCACGGGAGCGGAGAGACCCAGTACTTC. The whole variable domain, remainder taken from reference TRBV11-2 and TRBJ2-5, is EAGVAQSPRYKIIEKRQSVAFWCNPISGHATLYWYQQILGQGPKLLIQFQNNGVVDDSQLPKDRFSAERLKGVDSTLKIQPAKLEDSAVYLCASSLDHGSGETQYFGPGTRLLVL.

This clonotype has more than one count but fewer than ten. This rearrangement joins TRBV28 to TRBJ2-3; 9 nucleotides agree with TRBD1. The V segment lost 2 bases and the J segment 0 bases; nucleotides outside the gene matches: 6. The germline CDR1 and CDR2 sequences are MDHEN and SYDVKM. The CDR3 sequence is 17 residues long. CDR3 loop: CASSLETGGESTDTQYF. The DNA of the CDR3 is TGTGCCAGCAGTTTAGAAACAGGGGGCGAGAGCACAGATACGCAGTATTTT.

Ten or more counts support this clonotype. The rearrangement links TRBV29-1 to TRBJ2-7; TRBD1 aligns across 7 bases. CDR3 size: 15 residues. V shed 5 bases, J shed 7 bases, and the junction held 17 bases outside the gene matches. Germline V gives CDR1 SQVTM, CDR2 ANQGSEA. CDR3 region: CSVHKTQGKGSEQYF. In nucleotides, the CDR3 is TGCAGCGTTCACAAAACACAGGGGAAAGGATCGGAGCAGTACTTC.

On this clonotype itself: This may be a read error: a much more frequent sequence differs by one nucleotide. The conserved phenylalanine or tryptophan normally closing the CDR3 is absent here, so this likely arose from a read error. The chain links TRBV13 to TRBJ2-5, with D possibly matching TRBD1 (5 bases). In germline, CDR1 is PRHDT, CDR2 FYEKMQ (reference sequence). The germline V and J ends were trimmed by 5 bases and 1 base, with 11 bases remaining between them. The CDR3 covers 14 residues. CDR3 loop: CASSPKDTQETQYY. As DNA, the CDR3 is TGTGCCAGCAGCCCCAAGGACACCCAAGAGACCCAGTACTAC.

This clonotype was seen ten or more times. V gene TRBV2 combines with J gene TRBJ2-7; D gene unclear. V lost 7 bases, J lost 4 bases, and 11 bases lay in between. The CDR3 runs 12 residues. Germline CDR1 and CDR2: SNHLY and FYNNEI. CDR3 bases: TGTGCCAGCACCGATAGAAGGTACGAGCAGTACTTC. This codes for CASTDRRYEQYF.

This clonotype was seen repeatedly, ten times or more. The chain carries TRBV12-3 or TRBV12-4 and TRBJ2-2; D is uncertain. The V gene lost 2 bases and the J gene lost 3 bases, with 16 bases spanning the gap. The length of the CDR3 is 17 residues. The CDR3 sequence is CASSLLGWSGDTGELFF. DNA of the CDR3: TGTGCCAGCAGTTTACTGGGGTGGTCTGGAGACACCGGGGAGCTGTTTTTT.

This clonotype came up many times. The CDR3 protein is CAWGPTRRRRHMNTEAFF. The CDR3 bases are TGTGCCTGGGGCCCGACAAGGCGCAGGCGGCACATGAACACTGAAGCTTTCTTT. This chain connects TRBV30 to TRBJ1-1; D is ambiguous. Germline V gene data show CDR1 as GTSNPN and CDR2 as SVGIG (reference sequence). This CDR3 has 18 amino acids. Trimming removed 5 bases at V and 0 bases at J, with 25 bases between.

The CDR3 DNA reads TGTGCCAGCAGTGAGTGGAGCGGGGGCTTAGGCGAGCAGTACTTC. It specifies CASSEWSGGLGEQYF. The chain recombines TRBV2 with TRBJ2-7; 8 positions match TRBD2. CDR1 is SNHLY, CDR2 FYNNEI, per germline. The CDR3 consists of 15 residues. Trimming took 3 bases from V and 6 from J; bases not matched to a gene: 10.

This clonotype was counted ten times or more. The chain is built from TRBV4-2 and TRBJ2-7; D possibly corresponds to TRBD1 (7 bases). Germline CDR1 reads LGHNA; CDR2 reads YNFKEQ. This CDR3 has 15 amino acids. V gave up 4 bases and J gave up 6 bases, with 19 bases separating them. DNA for the CDR3: TGTGCCAGCAGCCCAGACTTAGGGGGGACAGCCGAGCAGTACTTC. This translates into CASSPDLGGTAEQYF.

This clonotype was observed at least ten times. The V and J genes are TRBV11-2 and TRBJ2-7; 9 bases are shared with TRBD2. With 0 bases clipped from V and 3 bases from J, the junction kept 15 bases outside the gene matches. CDR1 and CDR2 from the germline V gene are SGHAT and FQNNGV. This CDR3 spans 19 amino acids. Here the CDR3 reads CASSLEVVGREGSFYEQYF. The DNA for the CDR3 is TGTGCCAGCAGCTTAGAGGTGGTAGGGCGGGAGGGGAGCTTCTACGAGCAGTACTTC.

The chain carries TRBV14 and TRBJ1-1; no clear D gene. This CDR3 spans 16 amino acids. Germline lookup yields CDR1 SGHDN and CDR2 FVKESK. V lost 2 bases to trimming and J lost 5 bases, with 18 bases between them. CDR3 in DNA: TGTGCCAGCAGCCAACTCCAATCGTCCGCGGAGACTGAAGCTTTCTTT. Amino acids: CASSQLQSSAETEAFF.

V is TRBV6-1 and J is TRBJ2-2; D unresolved. Germline CDR1 reads MNHNS; CDR2 reads SASEGT. This CDR3 is built from 13 residues. Between the trimmed V and J ends, which lost 4 bases and 7 bases, there was a span of 10 bases. CDR3 DNA sequence: TGTGCCAGCAGTGCCTCATCCGTCGGGGAGCTGTTTTTT. This translates into CASSASSVGELFF.